The 23 T cell receptor beta chains below all came from one sample that was sequenced in a study of blood T cell repertoires in COVID-19. Measured with immunoSEQ multiplex PCR; TCRdb has only the in-frame clones, and not every one. The sample includes 150,000 to 200,000 clones, around 80% of them seen just once. The specimen sequenced was PBMCs or T cells enriched from blood (not recorded which). Receptors were obtained from a woman aged 55-70 years who had recovered from COVID-19.

This clone was seen only a few times. In nucleotides, the CDR3 is TGTGCCAGCATCGGGTTGATCACAGATACGCAGTATTTT. Its protein product is CASIGLITDTQYF. V usage is TRBV2 and J usage is TRBJ2-3; no clear D gene. Deletions cut 7 bases from V and 2 bases from J, with 10 bases between. Germline V gene data show CDR1 as SNHLY and CDR2 as FYNNEI. The CDR3 is 13 residues long. Filled out from reference TRBV2 and TRBJ2-3, the complete variable domain reads EPEVTQTPSHQVTQMGQEVILRCVPISNHLYFYWYRQILGQKVEFLVSFYNNEISEKSEIFDDQFSVERPDGSNFTLKIRSTKLEDSAMYFCASIGLITDTQYFGPGTRLTVL.

This chain uses TRBV30 with TRBJ1-1; D unclear. This CDR3 has 13 residues. V was clipped by 5 bases and J by 3 bases, with 13 bases between them. Germline lookup yields CDR1 GTSNPN and CDR2 SVGIG (reference sequence). The CDR3 DNA reads as TGTGCCTGGGGGTTGGGAGCTTACACTGAAGCTTTCTTT. It translates to CAWGLGAYTEAFF.

The chain carries TRBV5-1 and TRBJ1-1; the match to TRBD1 covers 8 bases. V shed 5 bases and J 5 bases; nucleotides not matched to a gene: 8. The germline V gene has CDR1 SGHRS and CDR2 YFSETQ. The CDR3 runs 14 residues. The CDR3 region is CASRRGTGKTEAFF. Here the CDR3 DNA reads TGCGCCAGCAGAAGGGGGACAGGAAAAACTGAAGCTTTCTTT.

The rearrangement links TRBV5-4 to TRBJ2-3; TRBD2 is a possible D gene (5 bases). V was trimmed by 4 bases and J by 3 bases, leaving 15 bases between them. The germline V gene has CDR1 SGHNT and CDR2 YYREEE (reference sequence). This CDR3 comprises 15 residues. CDR3 bases: TGTGCCAGCAGCCGGTCGGGGAAGTTGACAGATACGCAGTATTTT. It specifies CASSRSGKLTDTQYF.

The CDR3 coding sequence is TGTGCCAGCGGAAGGACAGGGGGGCCAAAGGCAGATACGCAGTATTTT. Translated, it gives CASGRTGGPKADTQYF. V is TRBV5-6 and J is TRBJ2-3, with 10 bases matching TRBD1. The CDR3 length is 16 residues. Germline V gives CDR1 SGHDT, CDR2 YYEEEE. J was trimmed by 4 bases and V by 7 bases; bases with no gene match: 12.

The rearrangement joins TRBV7-2 to TRBJ1-6; maybe TRBD1 (6 bases). V lost 3 bases, J lost 5 bases, and 20 bases lay in between. Per the germline V gene, CDR1 is SGHTA and CDR2 is FQGNSA. This CDR3 contains 18 residues. CDR3 protein: CASSFTSGTLSDNSPLHF. The CDR3 DNA sequence: TGTGCCAGCAGCTTTACTTCCGGGACACTCAGCGATAATTCACCCCTCCACTTT.

The gene calls are TRBV20-1 and TRBJ1-1; unclear D gene. V lost 8 bases and J lost 4, with 11 bases in between. The germline V gene encodes CDR1 DFQATT and CDR2 SNEGSKA (reference sequence). This CDR3 contains 11 residues. Written as DNA, the CDR3 is TGCAGTTCTGGGAGCAGCACTGAAGCTTTCTTT. Translating it yields CSSGSSTEAFF.

The chain combines TRBV2 with TRBJ1-3, with D unclear. Trimming shortened V by 7 bases and J by 4 bases, and 8 bases separated the two germline ends. This CDR3 spans 12 amino acids. Per germline, CDR1 SNHLY and CDR2 FYNNEI. The CDR3 protein is CASMAGGNTIYF. The CDR3 DNA follows: TGTGCCAGCATGGCCGGGGGAAACACCATATATTTT.

This clone was recorded many times. This chain joins TRBV30 and TRBJ1-2, with 8 positions matching TRBD1. V shed 0 bases, J shed 8 bases, and the junction held 8 bases outside the gene matches. The CDR3 consists of 14 residues. Germline lookup yields CDR1 GTSNPN and CDR2 SVGIG (reference sequence). This CDR3 is CAWSVHRTGMGYTF. The CDR3 DNA is TGTGCCTGGAGTGTACACCGGACAGGGATGGGCTACACCTTC.

There are many counts of this clone. The V gene is TRBV2, the J gene TRBJ1-4; 8 nucleotides align to TRBD1. The germline V gene has CDR1 SNHLY and CDR2 FYNNEI. The CDR3 loop spans 14 amino acids. The V gene end was trimmed by 5 bases and the J gene end by 2 bases; junction bases not matched to a gene: 1. The CDR3 sequence: CASSRTGTNEKLFF. For the CDR3, the DNA is TGTGCCAGCAGTCGGACAGGGACTAATGAAAAACTGTTTTTT.

The rearrangement links TRBV10-2 to TRBJ1-1; D not certain. CDR1 and CDR2 (germline): WSHSY, SAAADI. The V end was cut by 1 base, the J end by 5 bases, with 5 bases between. The CDR3 is 12 residues long. The CDR3 loop is CASSEWQTEAFF. CDR3 DNA sequence: TGCGCCAGCAGTGAGTGGCAGACTGAAGCTTTCTTT.

The V and J genes are TRBV5-1 and TRBJ1-1; TRBD1 might be the D (5 bases). The CDR3 is made up of 14 amino acids. Germline V lookup: CDR1 SGHRS, CDR2 YFSETQ. Between the trimmed V and J ends, which lost 4 bases and 0 bases, there was a span of 10 bases. The CDR3 nucleotides are TGCGCCAGCAGCGGTGCAGGGATGAACACTGAAGCTTTCTTT. Amino acids: CASSGAGMNTEAFF.

This clone has only one observation. The chain is built from TRBV4-1 and TRBJ2-1, with 8 nucleotides matching TRBD2. Germline CDR1 is MGHRA and CDR2 is YSYEKL. There are 14 residues in the CDR3. J gave up 7 bases and V 5 bases, and 7 bases lay outside the gene matches. DNA of the CDR3: TGCGCCAGCAGCAGAGCGGGGGTACAAAATGAGCAGTTCTTC. It is translated as CASSRAGVQNEQFF.

The rearrangement links TRBV11-2 to TRBJ2-3, with D perhaps matching TRBD1 (6 bases). This CDR3 region has 17 residues. Germline V gene sequence: CDR1 SGHAT, CDR2 FQNNGV. V lost 0 bases to trimming and J lost 4 bases, with 17 bases between them. DNA of the CDR3: TGTGCCAGCAGCTTAGACCCCAACAGGGTTGCGTCAGATACGCAGTATTTT. Translation: CASSLDPNRVASDTQYF. The full variable domain, completed using reference TRBV11-2 and TRBJ2-3, is EAGVAQSPRYKIIEKRQSVAFWCNPISGHATLYWYQQILGQGPKLLIQFQNNGVVDDSQLPKDRFSAERLKGVDSTLKIQPAKLEDSAVYLCASSLDPNRVASDTQYFGPGTRLTVL.

This chain connects TRBV24-1 to TRBJ2-5; weak D call: TRBD1 (6 bases). V lost 7 bases and J lost 5, with 13 bases in between. The CDR3 runs 13 residues. Germline V gives CDR1 KGHDR, CDR2 SFDVKD. The CDR3: CATSQTGYETQYF. The CDR3 bases are TGTGCCACCAGCCAAACAGGGTACGAGACCCAGTACTTC.

This rearrangement joins TRBV13 to TRBJ2-3, with 9 bases lining up with TRBD2. The CDR3 totals 18 residues. Trimming cost V 5 bases and J 0 bases; bases outside gene matches: 12. Germline CDR1 PRHDT, CDR2 FYEKMQ (reference sequence). CDR3 loop: CASSPQSGGLPSTDTQYF. The CDR3 DNA reads as TGTGCCAGCAGCCCCCAAAGCGGGGGGCTACCTAGCACAGATACGCAGTATTTT.

The chain joins TRBV24-1 to TRBJ1-2; D remains ambiguous. The CDR3 spans 16 residues. V lost 6 bases and J lost 3, with 19 bases in between. From germline, CDR1 is KGHDR and CDR2 SFDVKD. CDR3 nucleotides: TGTGCCACCAGTTTTCGGTTTGATTCCGGGTACTATGGCTACACCTTC. It translates to CATSFRFDSGYYGYTF.

V usage is TRBV9 and J usage is TRBJ2-1; 11 positions agree with TRBD2. CDR3 length: 16 residues. Germline V gives CDR1 SGDLS, CDR2 YYNGEE. The V and J ends lost 3 bases and 3 bases, in that order; junction bases with no gene match: 5. CDR3 amino acids: CASSGTGTSGYNEQFF. The CDR3 nucleotides are TGTGCCAGCAGCGGAACCGGGACTAGCGGCTACAATGAGCAGTTCTTC.

The chain recombines TRBV12-3 or TRBV12-4 with TRBJ2-7; TRBD1 agrees at 7 bases. The CDR3 sequence is 13 residues long. Trimming at V came to 6 bases and at J to 5 bases, leaving 7 bases not matched to a gene. The CDR3, as DNA: TGTGCCAGCAGCCTAGACAGGGAACACGAGCAGTACTTC. Amino acid sequence: CASSLDREHEQYF.

The rearrangement links TRBV18 to TRBJ2-5; 10 nucleotides match TRBD2. Germline-derived CDR1 and CDR2 are KGHSH and LQKENI. This CDR3 has 15 amino acids. The V segment lost 5 bases and the J segment 1 base; nucleotides outside the gene matches: 4. The CDR3 spells CASSTRLAGQETQYF. Here the CDR3 DNA reads TGTGCCAGCTCAACCCGACTAGCGGGCCAAGAGACCCAGTACTTC.

The genes are TRBV5-6 and TRBJ2-3; TRBD2 matches 11 bases. This CDR3 is 16 amino acids long. The germline V gene encodes CDR1 SGHDT and CDR2 YYEEEE. Unmatched junction bases numbered 6, after V lost 1 base and J lost 5 bases. The CDR3 bases are TGTGCCAGCAGCTTGTTAGCGGGGGGGCCATTAGATACGCAGTATTTT. It codes for CASSLLAGGPLDTQYF.

This clone was detected a few times. The CDR3 coding sequence is TGCGCCAGCACCTACGTTGGCGCTGCAGGAGATACGCAGTATTTT. Protein: CASTYVGAAGDTQYF. The chain combines TRBV5-1 with TRBJ2-3; D is unclear. Trimming shortened V by 6 bases and J by 5 bases, and 19 bases separated the two germline ends. The CDR3 consists of 15 residues. In germline, CDR1 is SGHRS, CDR2 YFSETQ.

This rearrangement joins TRBV9 to TRBJ2-1; 9 bases agree with TRBD1. The CDR3 extends over 15 amino acids. Unmatched junction bases numbered 5, after V lost 0 bases and J lost 7 bases. CDR1 is SGDLS, CDR2 YYNGEE, per germline. The CDR3, as DNA: TGTGCCAGCAGCGTAGAAGGACAGGGGAGGAATGAGCAGTTCTTC. It translates to CASSVEGQGRNEQFF.